This entry lists 11 T cell receptor beta chains sequenced from one sample in a study of T cells expressing NK-cell markers. TCRdb reanalyzed the 5' RACE reads and collapses them to one entry per CDR3 protein, without DNA. The table for this sample gives under 200,000 distinct CDR3 sequences. The material sequenced was blood T cells: a sorted CD56 or NKG2C T cell subset, CD4+ or CD8+ T cells, or bulk PBMC T cells (not recorded which). These receptors all come from a woman between 18 and 75 years old in good health.

The rearrangement links TRBV5-1 to TRBJ1-2. The CDR3 sequence is 14 residues long. The germline gives CDR1 SGHRS, CDR2 YFSETQ. The CDR3 loop is CASSPSTGPSGYTF.

The rearrangement joins TRBV2 to TRBJ2-1; absent DNA, TCRdb's TRBD2 call cannot be checked. CDR1 and CDR2 (germline): SNHLY, FYNNEI. This CDR3 has 15 residues. This chain's CDR3 is CASSPQGGIYNEQFF.

The chain joins TRBV5-1 to TRBJ1-2. The CDR3 loop spans 16 amino acids. Germline values: CDR1 SGHRS, CDR2 YFSETQ. CDR3 sequence reads: CASSLAYDNSQKGYTF.

J is TRBJ2-3 and V is TRBV7-3. Germline V CDR1 and CDR2: SGHTA, FQGTGA. This CDR3 is 14 amino acids long. CDR3: CASSLMQSVDTQYF.

The chain employs TRBV5-5 and TRBJ2-7; the D call of TRBD2 rests on TCRdb alone, since no DNA is present to check it. The CDR3 is made up of 13 amino acids. Germline V gene data show CDR1 as SGHKS and CDR2 as YYEKEE (reference sequence). The CDR3: CASSPGPRDEQYF.

The rearrangement links TRBV29-1 to TRBJ1-1; TCRdb gives TRBD1 as the D gene, but with no DNA this cannot be confirmed. Germline lookup yields CDR1 SQVTM and CDR2 ANQGSEA. There are 12 residues in the CDR3. This CDR3 reads CSVVGQGTEAFF.

V is TRBV5-1 and J is TRBJ1-6; TCRdb returns TRBD1, unconfirmable since there is no DNA. Germline CDR1 reads SGHRS; CDR2 reads YFSETQ. CDR3 length equals 16 residues. CDR3 amino acids: CASSPEGARTDSPLHF.

This chain links TRBV28 with TRBJ2-2. The CDR3 spans 16 residues. Germline CDR1 reads MDHEN; CDR2 reads SYDVKM. CDR3 in amino acids: CASSLSGVVGTGELFF. The whole variable domain, remainder taken from reference TRBV28 and TRBJ2-2, is DVKVTQSSRYLVKRTGEKVFLECVQDMDHENMFWYRQDPGLGLRLIYFSYDVKMKEKGDIPEGYSVSREKKERFSLILESASTNQTSMYLCASSLSGVVGTGELFFGEGSRLTVL.

The CDR3 loop is CASSQRLPFHEQYF. This sequence joins TRBV4-1 and TRBJ2-7; TCRdb's D call of TRBD2 is untestable without DNA. CDR1 is MGHRA and CDR2 is YSYEKL in the germline V gene. The CDR3 is 14 residues long.

The V gene is TRBV27, the J gene TRBJ2-2; TCRdb selects TRBD1, and the lack of DNA leaves this call unchecked. The CDR3 loop spans 16 amino acids. Germline V gene lookup returns CDR1 MNHEY and CDR2 SMNVEV (reference sequence). CDR3 protein: CASTTAGFRGTGELFF.

The chain joins TRBV5-5 to TRBJ2-3; as DNA is missing, the TRBD1 call by TCRdb cannot be tested. Germline assignment: CDR1 SGHKS and CDR2 YYEKEE (reference sequence). This CDR3 has 16 residues. This chain's CDR3 is CASSIPQGLSTDTQYF.